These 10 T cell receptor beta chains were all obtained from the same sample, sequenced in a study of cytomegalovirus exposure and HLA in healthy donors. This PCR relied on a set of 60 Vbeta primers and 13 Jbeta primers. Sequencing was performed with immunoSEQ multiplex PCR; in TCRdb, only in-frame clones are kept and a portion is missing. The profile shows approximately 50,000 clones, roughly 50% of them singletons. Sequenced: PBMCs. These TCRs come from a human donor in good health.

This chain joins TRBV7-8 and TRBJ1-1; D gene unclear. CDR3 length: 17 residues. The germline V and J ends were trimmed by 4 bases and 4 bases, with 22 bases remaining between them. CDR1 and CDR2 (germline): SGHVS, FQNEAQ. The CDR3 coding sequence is TGTGCCAGCAGCTCCACGCGGGGATCTACCGAGAGCACTGAAGCTTTCTTT. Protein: CASSSTRGSTESTEAFF.

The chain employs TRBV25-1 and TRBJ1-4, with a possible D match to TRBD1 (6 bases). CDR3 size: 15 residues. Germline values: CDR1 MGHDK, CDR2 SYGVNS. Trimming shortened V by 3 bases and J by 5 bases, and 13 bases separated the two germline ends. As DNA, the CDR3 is TGTGCCAGCAGTGACCCCCGGACAGTAAATGAAAAACTGTTTTTT. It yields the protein CASSDPRTVNEKLFF.

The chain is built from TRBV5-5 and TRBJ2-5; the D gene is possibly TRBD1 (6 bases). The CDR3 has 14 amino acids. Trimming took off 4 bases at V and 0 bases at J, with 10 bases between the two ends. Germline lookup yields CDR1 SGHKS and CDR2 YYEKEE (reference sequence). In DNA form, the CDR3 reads TGTGCCAGCAGCCCGACAGGATACCAAGAGACCCAGTACTTC. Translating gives CASSPTGYQETQYF.

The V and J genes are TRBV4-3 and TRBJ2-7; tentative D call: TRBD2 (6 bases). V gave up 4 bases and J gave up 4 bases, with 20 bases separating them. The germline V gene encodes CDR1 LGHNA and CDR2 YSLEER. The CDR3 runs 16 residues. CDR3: CASSLERDSLIYEQYF. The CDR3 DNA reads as TGCGCCAGCAGCCTAGAACGGGACTCCTTGATATACGAGCAGTACTTC.

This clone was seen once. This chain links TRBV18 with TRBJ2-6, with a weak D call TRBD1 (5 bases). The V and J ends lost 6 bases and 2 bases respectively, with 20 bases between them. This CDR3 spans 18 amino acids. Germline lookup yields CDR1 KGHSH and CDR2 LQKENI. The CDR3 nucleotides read TGTGCCAGCTCCAGCCGCGGCAGGGCCCCACCTGGGGCCAACGTCCTGACTTTC. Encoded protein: CASSSRGRAPPGANVLTF.

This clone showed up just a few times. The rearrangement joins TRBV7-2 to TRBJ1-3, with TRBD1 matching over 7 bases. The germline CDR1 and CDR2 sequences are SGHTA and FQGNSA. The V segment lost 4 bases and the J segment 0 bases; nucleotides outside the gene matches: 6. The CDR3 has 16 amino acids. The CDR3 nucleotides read TGTGCCAGCAGCTCAACAACAGGGGTCTCTGGAAACACCATATATTTT. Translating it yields CASSSTTGVSGNTIYF.

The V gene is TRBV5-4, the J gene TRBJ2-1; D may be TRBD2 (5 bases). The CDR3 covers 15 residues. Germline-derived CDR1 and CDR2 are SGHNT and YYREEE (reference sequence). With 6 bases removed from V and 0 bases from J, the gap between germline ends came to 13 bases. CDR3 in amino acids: CASIAGGGSYNEQFF. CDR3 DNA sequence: TGTGCCAGCATCGCGGGCGGCGGCTCCTACAATGAGCAGTTCTTC.

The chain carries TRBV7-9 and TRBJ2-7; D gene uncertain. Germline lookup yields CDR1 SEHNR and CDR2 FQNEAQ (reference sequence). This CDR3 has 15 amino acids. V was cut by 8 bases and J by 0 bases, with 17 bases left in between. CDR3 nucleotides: TGTGCCAGCGGTGGAATCAGCAGGATCTCCTACGAGCAGTACTTC. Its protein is CASGGISRISYEQYF.

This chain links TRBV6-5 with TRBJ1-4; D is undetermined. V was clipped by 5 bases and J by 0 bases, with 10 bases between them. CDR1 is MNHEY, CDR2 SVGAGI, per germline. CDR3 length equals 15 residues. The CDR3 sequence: CASSTQAATNEKLFF. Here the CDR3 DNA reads TGTGCCAGCAGTACGCAGGCAGCAACTAATGAAAAACTGTTTTTT.

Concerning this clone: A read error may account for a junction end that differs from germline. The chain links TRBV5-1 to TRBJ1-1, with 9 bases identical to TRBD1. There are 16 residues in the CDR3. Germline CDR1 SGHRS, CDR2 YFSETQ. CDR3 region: CASRTGQGDMNPEAFF. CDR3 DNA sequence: TGCGCCAGCAGAACGGGACAGGGTGATATGAACCCTGAAGCTTTCTTT.